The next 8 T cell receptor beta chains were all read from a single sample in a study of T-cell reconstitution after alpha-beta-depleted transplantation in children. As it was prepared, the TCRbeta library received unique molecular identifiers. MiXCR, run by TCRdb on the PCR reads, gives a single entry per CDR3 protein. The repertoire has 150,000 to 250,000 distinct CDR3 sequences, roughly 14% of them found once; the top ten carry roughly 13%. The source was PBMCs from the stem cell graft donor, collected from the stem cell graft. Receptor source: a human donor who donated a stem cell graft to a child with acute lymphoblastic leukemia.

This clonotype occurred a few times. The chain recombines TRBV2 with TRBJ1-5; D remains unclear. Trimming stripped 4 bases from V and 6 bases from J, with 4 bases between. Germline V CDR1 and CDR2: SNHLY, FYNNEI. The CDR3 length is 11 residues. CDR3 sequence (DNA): TGTGCCAGCAGTGGCGGTCAGCCCCAGCATTTT. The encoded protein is CASSGGQPQHF.

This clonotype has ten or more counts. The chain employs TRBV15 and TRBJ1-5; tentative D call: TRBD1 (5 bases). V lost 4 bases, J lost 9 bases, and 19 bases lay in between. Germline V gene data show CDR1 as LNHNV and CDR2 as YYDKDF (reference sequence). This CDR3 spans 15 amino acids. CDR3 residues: CATSTIQDSGVPQHF. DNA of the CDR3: TGTGCCACCAGCACCATACAGGACTCGGGGGTGCCCCAGCATTTT.

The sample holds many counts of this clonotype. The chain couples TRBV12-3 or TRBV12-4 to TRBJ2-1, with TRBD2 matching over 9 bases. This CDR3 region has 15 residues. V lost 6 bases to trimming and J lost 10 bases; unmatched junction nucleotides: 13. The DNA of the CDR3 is TGTGCCAGCAGAGACCTTAGCCTAGCGGGAAACGAGCAGTTCTTC. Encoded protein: CASRDLSLAGNEQFF.

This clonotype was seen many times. The CDR3 DNA reads as TGTGCCAGCAGGGCCGGGACAGGGTCGGCACCCCTCCACTTT. As protein: CASRAGTGSAPLHF. V is TRBV12-3 or TRBV12-4 and J is TRBJ1-6; 9 positions match TRBD1. The V segment lost 6 bases and the J segment 11 bases; nucleotides outside the gene matches: 8. The CDR3 contains 14 residues.

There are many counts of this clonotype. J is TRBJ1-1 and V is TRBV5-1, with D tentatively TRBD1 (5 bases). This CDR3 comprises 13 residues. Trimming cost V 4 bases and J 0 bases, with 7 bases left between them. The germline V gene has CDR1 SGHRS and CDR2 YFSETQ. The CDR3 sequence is CASSGGMNTEAFF. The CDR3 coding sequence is TGCGCCAGCAGCGGGGGAATGAACACTGAAGCTTTCTTT.

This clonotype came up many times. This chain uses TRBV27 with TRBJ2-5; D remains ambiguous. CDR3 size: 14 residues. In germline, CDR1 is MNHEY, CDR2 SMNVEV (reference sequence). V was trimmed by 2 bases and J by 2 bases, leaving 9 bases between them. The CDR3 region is CASSLTRLQETQYF. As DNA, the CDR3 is TGTGCCAGCAGTTTAACCCGCTTACAAGAGACCCAGTACTTC.

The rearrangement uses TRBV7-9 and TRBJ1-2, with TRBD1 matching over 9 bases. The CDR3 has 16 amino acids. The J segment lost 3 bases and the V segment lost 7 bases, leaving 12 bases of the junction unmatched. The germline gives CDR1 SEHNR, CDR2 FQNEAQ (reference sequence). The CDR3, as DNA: TGTGCCAGCAATCCCGGGACAGGGATGGTCGACTATGGCTACACCTTC. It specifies CASNPGTGMVDYGYTF.

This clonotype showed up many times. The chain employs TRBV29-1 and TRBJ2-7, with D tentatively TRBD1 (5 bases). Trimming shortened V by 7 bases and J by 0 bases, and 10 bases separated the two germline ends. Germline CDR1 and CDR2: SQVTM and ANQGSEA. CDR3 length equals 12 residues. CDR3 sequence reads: CSGKGHSYEQYF. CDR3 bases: TGCAGCGGGAAGGGGCACTCCTACGAGCAGTACTTC.